These 17 T cell receptor beta chains share one sample of origin, sequenced in a study of blood T cell repertoires in COVID-19. Generated by immunoSEQ multiplex PCR, the TCRdb table keeps only in-frame clones and is missing some. Counted here are about 290,000 clones, about 82% occurring once; the ten biggest clones make up 4.1%. Sequenced material: peripheral blood. The receptors come from a woman aged 45-60 years with active or convalescent COVID-19.

V is TRBV5-4 and J is TRBJ2-1; TRBD2 aligns across 7 bases. Looked up from germline, CDR1 is SGHNT and CDR2 is YYREEE (reference sequence). The CDR3 sequence is 15 residues long. The trim removed 4 bases at V and 8 bases at J, leaving 12 bases unmatched. The DNA for the CDR3 is TGTGCCAGCAGCCCCCGGGGGACTATCTCGGATGAGCAGTTCTTC. Translation: CASSPRGTISDEQFF. Full variable domain (outside the CDR3, taken from reference TRBV5-4 and TRBJ2-1): ETGVTQSPTHLIKTRGQQVTLRCSSQSGHNTVSWYQQALGQGPQFIFQYYREEENGRGNFPPRFSGLQFPNYSSELNVNALELDDSALYLCASSPRGTISDEQFFGPGTRLTVL.

This clone was observed a few times. V and J are TRBV28 and TRBJ1-1, with TRBD1 as a possible D gene (5 bases). The V and J ends lost 3 bases and 9 bases respectively, with 26 bases between them. The germline V gene has CDR1 MDHEN and CDR2 SYDVKM. The CDR3 is 17 residues long. CDR3 protein: CASSFGGTQVLLLKAFF. DNA for the CDR3: TGTGCCAGCAGTTTTGGGGGGACCCAGGTGCTCCTCCTTAAAGCTTTCTTT.

This chain joins TRBV9 and TRBJ1-3; 7 bases map to TRBD1. From germline, CDR1 is SGDLS and CDR2 YYNGEE. This CDR3 contains 15 residues. Trimming removed 3 bases from V and 2 bases from J; junction bases left unmatched: 5. The CDR3 here is CASSARTGTGNTIYF. The DNA for the CDR3 is TGTGCCAGCAGCGCCCGGACAGGCACTGGAAACACCATATATTTT.

The chain uses TRBV29-1 and TRBJ1-1, with D unresolved. Trimming cost V 3 bases and J 2 bases, with 13 bases left between them. Germline CDR1 reads SQVTM; CDR2 reads ANQGSEA. The CDR3 runs 14 residues. The CDR3 DNA sequence: TGCAGCGTTGACGGGGATGGCTCCAACACTGAAGCTTTCTTT. It yields the protein CSVDGDGSNTEAFF.

This clone was picked up one time. The chain joins TRBV6-2 or TRBV6-3 to TRBJ2-5; 11 bases fit TRBD2. This CDR3 region has 16 residues. Trimming at V came to 3 bases and at J to 2 bases, leaving 5 bases not matched to a gene. CDR1 is MNHEY and CDR2 is SVGEGT in the germline V gene. This CDR3 reads CASSYPGLAVQETQYF. CDR3 bases: TGTGCCAGCAGTTATCCGGGACTAGCGGTTCAAGAGACCCAGTACTTC.

The chain combines TRBV6-1 with TRBJ2-3; D might be TRBD2 (5 bases). CDR3 length: 12 residues. Germline V gene lookup returns CDR1 MNHNS and CDR2 SASEGT. V was cut by 2 bases and J by 7 bases, with 7 bases left in between. CDR3 bases: TGTGCCAGCAGTGAACTAGCACATACGCAGTATTTT. It yields the protein CASSELAHTQYF.

This chain joins TRBV5-1 and TRBJ2-7, with TRBD2 as a possible D gene (5 bases). Per germline, CDR1 SGHRS and CDR2 YFSETQ. V was pared by 5 bases and J by 1 base, with 7 bases between. CDR3 size: 12 residues. CDR3 in amino acids: CASRLESYEQYF. DNA of the CDR3: TGCGCCAGCAGACTAGAGTCCTACGAGCAGTACTTC.

The V and J genes are TRBV5-6 and TRBJ2-1; 12 bases fit TRBD2. Germline V gene data show CDR1 as SGHDT and CDR2 as YYEEEE. The CDR3 has 16 amino acids. The J segment lost 4 bases and the V segment lost 7 bases, leaving 9 bases of the junction unmatched. The chain's CDR3 is CASGRVTSGSYNEQFF. The CDR3 DNA reads as TGTGCCAGCGGCAGGGTGACTAGCGGGAGTTACAATGAGCAGTTCTTC.

V gene TRBV4-1 combines with J gene TRBJ2-1; maybe TRBD1 (6 bases). V lost 2 bases and J lost 4, with 21 bases in between. There are 18 residues in the CDR3. CDR1 MGHRA and CDR2 YSYEKL come from the germline V gene. The CDR3 nucleotides read TGCGCCAGCAGCCAAAAGGGGCAAGGACAGAACCTTTACAATGAGCAGTTCTTC. Protein sequence: CASSQKGQGQNLYNEQFF.

The J gene is TRBJ1-4, the V gene TRBV28; 9 bases align to TRBD1. The V segment lost 3 bases and the J segment 7 bases; nucleotides outside the gene matches: 6. The CDR3 is 15 residues long. The germline V gene has CDR1 MDHEN and CDR2 SYDVKM. The CDR3 is CASSLRGQGGEKLFF. For the CDR3, the DNA is TGTGCCAGCAGTTTGAGGGGACAGGGCGGTGAAAAACTGTTTTTT.

The gene calls are TRBV14 and TRBJ2-7; TRBD2 aligns across 13 bases. From germline, CDR1 is SGHDN and CDR2 FVKESK. With V trimmed by 6 bases and J by 2 bases, 4 bases remained unmatched. The CDR3 runs 15 residues. The CDR3: CASSSGTSGAYEQYF. DNA for the CDR3: TGTGCCAGCAGTTCCGGGACTAGCGGGGCCTACGAGCAGTACTTC.

This clone was seen once. This rearrangement joins TRBV28 to TRBJ2-5, with TRBD1 matching 10 bases. The CDR3 loop spans 12 amino acids. Germline lookup yields CDR1 MDHEN and CDR2 SYDVKM. The junction had 1 base not matched to a gene; V was cut back by 8 bases and J by 4 bases. CDR3 amino acids: CASGTGVETQYF. CDR3 coding DNA: TGTGCCAGCGGGACAGGGGTAGAGACCCAGTACTTC.

Comment on this clone: The sample contains more than one DNA sequence encoding this CDR3. The gene calls are TRBV27 and TRBJ1-1; 7 nucleotides agree with TRBD1. Germline-derived CDR1 and CDR2 are MNHEY and SMNVEV (reference sequence). The V segment lost 5 bases and the J segment 5 bases; nucleotides outside the gene matches: 5. The CDR3 sequence is 13 residues long. CDR3: CASSLNRGTEAFF. For the CDR3, the DNA is TGTGCCAGCAGTCTCAACAGGGGAACTGAAGCTTTCTTT.

The J gene is TRBJ2-7, the V gene TRBV5-6; TRBD1 aligns across 9 bases. The V gene's germline CDR1 is SGHDT and CDR2 YYEEEE. CDR3 size: 14 residues. With 4 bases clipped from V and 3 bases from J, the junction kept 5 bases outside the gene matches. CDR3 in DNA: TGTGCCAGCAGCATGGGACAGGGTTTCTACGAGCAGTACTTC. It specifies CASSMGQGFYEQYF.

V usage is TRBV7-6 and J usage is TRBJ2-1; 11 bases fit TRBD2. With 5 bases clipped from V and 10 bases from J, the junction kept 10 bases outside the gene matches. CDR1 and CDR2 (germline): SGHVS, FNYEAQ. There are 15 residues in the CDR3. The CDR3 region is CASSPGTSGGGEQFF. The CDR3 DNA sequence: TGTGCCAGCAGCCCCGGGACTAGCGGAGGGGGGGAGCAGTTCTTC.

A single count supports this clone. The chain uses TRBV29-1 and TRBJ1-5; D remains ambiguous. Trimming took 4 bases from V and 11 from J, leaving 15 bases between them. There are 12 residues in the CDR3. Looked up from germline, CDR1 is SQVTM and CDR2 is ANQGSEA. CDR3 residues: CSVGQRGGTQHF. For the CDR3, the DNA is TGCAGCGTTGGGCAGCGGGGTGGGACCCAGCATTTT.

The chain employs TRBV29-1 and TRBJ1-1, with D perhaps matching TRBD1 (6 bases). CDR3 length equals 13 residues. Germline values: CDR1 SQVTM, CDR2 ANQGSEA. The V end lost 4 bases, the J end lost 4 bases, and 13 bases lay between the germline ends. The CDR3 sequence is CSVAVTRGTEAFF. CDR3 sequence (DNA): TGCAGCGTTGCGGTAACCAGGGGCACTGAAGCTTTCTTT.